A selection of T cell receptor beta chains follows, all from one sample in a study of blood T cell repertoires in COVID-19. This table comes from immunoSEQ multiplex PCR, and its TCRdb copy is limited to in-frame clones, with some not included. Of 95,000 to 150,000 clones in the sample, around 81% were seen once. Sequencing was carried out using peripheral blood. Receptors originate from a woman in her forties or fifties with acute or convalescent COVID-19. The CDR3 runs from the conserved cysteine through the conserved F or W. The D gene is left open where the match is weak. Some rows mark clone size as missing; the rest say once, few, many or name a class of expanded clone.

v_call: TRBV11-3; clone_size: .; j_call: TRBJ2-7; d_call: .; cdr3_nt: TGTGCCAGCAGCCTTTCCACGGGTGACTACGAGCAGTACTTC; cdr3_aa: CASSLSTGDYEQYF
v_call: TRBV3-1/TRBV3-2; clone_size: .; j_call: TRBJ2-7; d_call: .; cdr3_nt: TGTGCCAGCAGCCAGAGGAATCGGTACGAGCAGTACTTC; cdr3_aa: CASSQRNRYEQYF
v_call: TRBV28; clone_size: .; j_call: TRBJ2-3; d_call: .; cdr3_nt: TGTGCCAGCGAGAGCGGTAGCACAGATACGCAGTATTTT; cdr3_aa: CASESGSTDTQYF
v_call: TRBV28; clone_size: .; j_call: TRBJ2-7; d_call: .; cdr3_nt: TGTGCCAGCAGCAGAACTAGGATCTCCTACGAGCAGTACTTC; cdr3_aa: CASSRTRISYEQYF
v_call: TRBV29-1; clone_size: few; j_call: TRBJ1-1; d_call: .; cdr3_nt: TGCAGCGGAAAATCGGGGTGGGCGATGAACACTGAAGCTTTCTTT; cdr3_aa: CSGKSGWAMNTEAFF
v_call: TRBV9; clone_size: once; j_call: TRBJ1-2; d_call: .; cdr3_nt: TGTGCCAGCAGCGTAGATCAGGTCGGCATCTATGGCTACACCTTC; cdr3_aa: CASSVDQVGIYGYTF
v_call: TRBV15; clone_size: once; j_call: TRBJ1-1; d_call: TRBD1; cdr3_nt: TGTGCCACCAGCAGAGAGCCAGGACAGGCCAAGGGGCTGAACACTGAAGCTTTCTTT; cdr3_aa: CATSREPGQAKGLNTEAFF
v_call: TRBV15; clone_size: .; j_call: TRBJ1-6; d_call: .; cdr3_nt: TGTGCCACCAGCAGGTACCTTGGAGGGTCTAATTCACCCCTCCACTTT; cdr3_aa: CATSRYLGGSNSPLHF
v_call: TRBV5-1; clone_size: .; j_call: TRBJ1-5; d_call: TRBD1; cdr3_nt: TGCGCCAGCAGCTCGGGACAGCCAAGAGGGCCCCAGCATTTT; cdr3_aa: CASSSGQPRGPQHF
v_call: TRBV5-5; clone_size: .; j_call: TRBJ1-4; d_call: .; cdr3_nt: TGTGCCAGCAGCCGGACAGAAAAGGAGGCTAATGAAAAACTGTTTTTT; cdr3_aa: CASSRTEKEANEKLFF
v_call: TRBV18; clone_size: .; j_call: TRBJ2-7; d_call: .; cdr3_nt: TGTGCCAGCTCACCCCCGAACACCGTATCAGGGACCTACGAGCAGTACTTC; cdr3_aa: CASSPPNTVSGTYEQYF
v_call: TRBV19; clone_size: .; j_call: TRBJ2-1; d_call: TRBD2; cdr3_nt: TGTGCCAGTAGTATGTCTCCCCTAGCGGGGGAAGTTAATGAGCAGTTCTTC; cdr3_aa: CASSMSPLAGEVNEQFF
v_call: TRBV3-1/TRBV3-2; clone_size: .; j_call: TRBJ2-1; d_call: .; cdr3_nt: TGTGCCAGCACTCTCCTGGCGGGGGCCCAGATTGGGCAGTTCTTC; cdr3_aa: CASTLLAGAQIGQFF
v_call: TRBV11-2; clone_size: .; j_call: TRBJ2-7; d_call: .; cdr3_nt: TGTGCCAGCAGCTATGTGACGGGGGCCTACGAGCAGTACTTC; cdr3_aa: CASSYVTGAYEQYF
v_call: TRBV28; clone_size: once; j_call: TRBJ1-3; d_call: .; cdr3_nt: TGTGCCAGCAGACCAGGGGTCAACTCTGGAAACACCATATATTTT; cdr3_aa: CASRPGVNSGNTIYF
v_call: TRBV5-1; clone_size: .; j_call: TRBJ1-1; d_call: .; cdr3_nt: TGCGCCAGCAGCTTGGCCACGGGGAGGAGGACTGAAGCTTTCTTT; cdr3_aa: CASSLATGRRTEAFF
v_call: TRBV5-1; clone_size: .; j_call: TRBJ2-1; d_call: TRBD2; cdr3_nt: TGCGCCAGCAGCCTGGGGACTAACTCCTACAATGAGCAGTTCTTC; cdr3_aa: CASSLGTNSYNEQFF
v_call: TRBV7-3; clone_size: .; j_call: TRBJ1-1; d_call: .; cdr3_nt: TGTGCCAGCAGGGCGACGCCAGGGCAGAACACTGAAGCTTTCTTT; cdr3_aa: CASRATPGQNTEAFF
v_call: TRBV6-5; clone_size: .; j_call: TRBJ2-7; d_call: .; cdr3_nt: TGTGCCAGCAGAGGATTGACTAGTTCCATCAACGAGCAGTACTTC; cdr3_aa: CASRGLTSSINEQYF
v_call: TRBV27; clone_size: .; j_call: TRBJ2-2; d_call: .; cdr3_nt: TGTGCCAGCAGTCGAGGGACTGGAGCCGCCGGGGAGCTGTTTTTT; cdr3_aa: CASSRGTGAAGELFF
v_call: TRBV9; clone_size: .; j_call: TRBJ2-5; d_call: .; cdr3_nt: TGTGCCAGCAGCGTGGATTCAGGAGGGGTGTACTTC; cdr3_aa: CASSVDSGGVYF
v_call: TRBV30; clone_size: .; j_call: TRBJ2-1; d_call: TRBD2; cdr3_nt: TGTGCCTGGAGTTTAATAGCGGGATTCTACAATGAGCAGTTCTTC; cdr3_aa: CAWSLIAGFYNEQFF